A selection of T cell receptor beta chains follows, all from one sample in a study of blood T cell repertoires in COVID-19. TCRdb's table, derived via immunoSEQ multiplex PCR, lists solely in-frame clones and lacks some. The sample carries roughly 120,000 clones, 92% recorded once. The sequenced sample consisted of peripheral blood. The receptors derive from a man aged 45-60 years with COVID-19, enrolled during active disease. CDR3s include the opening cysteine and the closing phenylalanine or tryptophan. A D gene is named only where the DNA matches it firmly. Clone size is given for some rows only: seen once, a few or many times, or a class if the clone is expanded.

V: TRBV7-8; J: TRBJ2-1; length: 17; D: TRBD2; size: .; CDR3: CASSPGTRPHSYNEQFF; DNA: TGTGCCAGCAGCCCAGGGACTAGACCCCACTCCTACAATGAGCAGTTCTTC
V: TRBV10-1; J: TRBJ2-2; length: 16; D: .; size: .; CDR3: CASRGFKRRNTGELFF; DNA: TGCGCCAGCAGAGGGTTCAAGCGGAGGAACACCGGGGAGCTGTTTTTT
V: TRBV11-2; J: TRBJ2-7; length: 12; D: .; size: once; CDR3: CASSTQGARQYF; DNA: TGTGCCAGCAGTACACAGGGAGCGAGACAGTACTTC
V: TRBV5-6; J: TRBJ2-5; length: 15; D: TRBD2; size: .; CDR3: CASSLELSGIETQYF; DNA: TGTGCCAGCAGCTTGGAGCTGAGCGGGATAGAGACCCAGTACTTC
V: TRBV7-9; J: TRBJ1-2; length: 18; D: .; size: .; CDR3: CASSSGRGGLTANYGYTF; DNA: TGTGCCAGCAGCTCGGGTCGGGGGGGACTAACAGCTAACTATGGCTACACCTTC
V: TRBV5-1; J: TRBJ1-1; length: 14; D: .; size: .; CDR3: CASSLVRVDTEAFF; DNA: TGCGCCAGCAGCTTGGTCAGGGTTGACACTGAAGCTTTCTTT
V: TRBV7-9; J: TRBJ2-2; length: 15; D: TRBD1; size: .; CDR3: CASSPWDRGSGELFF; DNA: TGTGCCAGCAGCCCTTGGGACAGGGGGTCGGGGGAGCTGTTTTTT
V: TRBV30; J: TRBJ1-2; length: 12; D: TRBD1; size: .; CDR3: CARDRVGHGYTF; DNA: TGTGCCCGGGACAGGGTAGGGCATGGCTACACCTTC
V: TRBV5-1; J: TRBJ1-5; length: 15; D: .; size: .; CDR3: CASSLFPGSNQPQHF; DNA: TGCGCCAGCAGCTTGTTCCCAGGGAGCAATCAGCCCCAGCATTTT
V: TRBV10-3; J: TRBJ2-7; length: 13; D: .; size: .; CDR3: CAISDGASYEQYF; DNA: TGTGCCATCAGTGATGGGGCTTCCTACGAGCAGTACTTC
V: TRBV7-2; J: TRBJ1-2; length: 15; D: TRBD1; size: .; CDR3: CASSSTGTGADGYTF; DNA: TGTGCCAGCAGCTCTACCGGGACAGGGGCAGACGGCTACACCTTC
V: TRBV5-4; J: TRBJ2-3; length: 14; D: .; size: .; CDR3: CASSLVGAGDTQYF; DNA: TGTGCCAGCAGCTTGGTCGGAGCTGGGGATACGCAGTATTTT
V: TRBV28; J: TRBJ1-2; length: 15; D: TRBD1; size: .; CDR3: CASSTTGTGNYGYTF; DNA: TGTGCCAGCAGTACAACCGGGACAGGGAACTATGGCTACACCTTC
V: TRBV19; J: TRBJ2-3; length: 14; D: TRBD1; size: once; CDR3: CASSQGDSTDTQYF; DNA: TGTGCCAGTAGTCAGGGGGATAGCACAGATACGCAGTATTTT
V: TRBV4-3; J: TRBJ2-7; length: 15; D: TRBD2; size: .; CDR3: CASSQGLAGPYEQYF; DNA: TGCGCCAGCAGCCAGGGACTAGCGGGGCCCTACGAGCAGTACTTC
V: TRBV21-1; J: TRBJ2-7; length: 15; D: .; size: .; CDR3: CASSYLGTAFYEQYF; DNA: TGTGCCAGCAGCTACCTAGGGACAGCCTTCTACGAGCAGTACTTC
V: TRBV7-9; J: TRBJ2-1; length: 17; D: TRBD2; size: .; CDR3: CASSQGLAGPRYDEQFF; DNA: TGTGCCAGCAGCCAGGGACTAGCGGGCCCTCGGTACGATGAGCAGTTCTTC
V: TRBV6-5; J: TRBJ2-5; length: 13; D: .; size: .; CDR3: CASSYSGEETQYF; DNA: TGTGCCAGCAGTTACTCCGGGGAAGAGACCCAGTACTTC